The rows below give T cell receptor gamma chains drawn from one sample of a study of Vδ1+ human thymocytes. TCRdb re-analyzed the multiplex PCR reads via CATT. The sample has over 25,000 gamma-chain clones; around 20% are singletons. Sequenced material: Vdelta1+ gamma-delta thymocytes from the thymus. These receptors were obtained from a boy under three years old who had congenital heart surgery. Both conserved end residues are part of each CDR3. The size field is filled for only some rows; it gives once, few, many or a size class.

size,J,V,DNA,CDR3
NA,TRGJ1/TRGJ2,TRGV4,TGTGCCACCTGGGCCAAAGATGGTTATAAGAAACTCTTT,CATWAKDGYKKLF
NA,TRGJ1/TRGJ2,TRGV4,TGTGCCACCTGGATTAAGAATTATTATAAGAAACTCTTT,CATWIKNYYKKLF
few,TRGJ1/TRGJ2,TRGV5,TGTGCCACCTGGGACAGGCCTAGAGATAAGAAACTCTTT,CATWDRPRDKKLF
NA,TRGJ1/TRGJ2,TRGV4,TGTGCCACCTGGGGCCCCCCTCATAAGAAACTCTTT,CATWGPPHKKLF
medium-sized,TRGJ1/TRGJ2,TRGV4,TGTGCCACCTGGGATGGGCAGGGGAAACTCTTT,CATWDGQGKLF
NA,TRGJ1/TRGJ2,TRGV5,TGTGCCACCTGGGAAAGGGAGAAACTCTTT,CATWEREKLF
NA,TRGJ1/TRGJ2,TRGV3,TGTGCCACCTGGGACAGGCCTCACTATAAGAAACTCTTT,CATWDRPHYKKLF
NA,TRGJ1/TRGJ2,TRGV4,TGTGCCACCTGCAAAAGGGAGAAACTCTTT,CATCKREKLF
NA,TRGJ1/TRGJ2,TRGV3,TGTGCCACCTGGGACATTCCTCTCTATTATAAGAAACTCTTT,CATWDIPLYYKKLF
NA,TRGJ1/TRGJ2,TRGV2,TGTGCCACCTGGGACGGGCCAGAATGGTATAAGAAACTCTTT,CATWDGPEWYKKLF
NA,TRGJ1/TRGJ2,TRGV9,TGTGCCTTGTGGGAGGTGGGCGGTTATAAGAAACTCTTT,CALWEVGGYKKLF
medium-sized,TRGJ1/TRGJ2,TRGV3,TGTGCCACCTGGGACGGGAAGAAACTCTTT,CATWDGKKLF
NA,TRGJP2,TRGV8,TGTGCCACCTGGACAAGACACAGTAGTGATTGGATCAAGACGTTT,CATWTRHSSDWIKTF
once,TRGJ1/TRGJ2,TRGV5,TGTGCCACCTGGGACAGGCATTGTTATTATAAGAAACTCTTT,CATWDRHCYYKKLF